These T cell receptor beta chains were read from a single sample in a study of blood T cell repertoires in COVID-19. TCRdb's table, derived via immunoSEQ multiplex PCR, lists solely in-frame clones and lacks some. The sample lists 60,000 to 85,000 clones, approximately 84% occurring once. Sequenced: peripheral blood. The receptors derive from a man aged 55 to 70 with COVID-19, enrolled during active disease. CDR3s include the opening cysteine and the closing phenylalanine or tryptophan. The D gene is left open where the match is weak. Not every row has a clone size; where given, it reads once, few, many or a size class.

V,J,length,size,D,DNA,CDR3
TRBV19,TRBJ1-4,15,NA,TRBD1,TGTGCCAGTAGTCCACCTGGACAGGGGGCGAAAAAACTGTTTTTT,CASSPPGQGAKKLFF
TRBV30,TRBJ1-6,15,NA,NA,TGTGCCTGGATTGCTAGGGAGGGAGCCAATTCACCCCTCCACTTT,CAWIAREGANSPLHF
TRBV3-1/TRBV3-2,TRBJ1-2,13,NA,NA,TGTGCCAGCAGCCAAGGGGGGGAGAGGGGCTACACCTTC,CASSQGGERGYTF
TRBV6-5,TRBJ2-2,15,NA,TRBD2,TGTGCCAGCAACCAAGGAGCGGGACCCACCGGGGAGCTGTTTTTT,CASNQGAGPTGELFF
TRBV7-9,TRBJ1-6,15,NA,TRBD1,TGTGCCAGCAGCTTACGGACAGGGGGTGATTCACCCCTCCACTTT,CASSLRTGGDSPLHF
TRBV6-5,TRBJ1-1,15,NA,TRBD1,TGTGCCAGCAGTCCCCCAGGGGGCTGGGCCACTGAAGCTTTCTTT,CASSPPGGWATEAFF
TRBV6-4,TRBJ1-1,17,NA,NA,TGTGCCAGCAGTGTATGGCTCAAAATGAGCGGGAACACTGAAGCTTTCTTT,CASSVWLKMSGNTEAFF
TRBV29-1,TRBJ2-3,12,NA,TRBD2,TGCAGCGTGTGCGGGAGGTCAGATACGCAGTATTTT,CSVCGRSDTQYF
TRBV3-1/TRBV3-2,TRBJ2-2,13,NA,NA,TGTGCCAGCAGCCCAATCTACGCCGGGGAGCTGTTTTTT,CASSPIYAGELFF
TRBV24-1,TRBJ2-1,15,NA,TRBD1,TGTGCCACCAGTGATCCCGGGACAGGGGACAATGAGCAGTTCTTC,CATSDPGTGDNEQFF
TRBV11-1,TRBJ2-7,14,few,NA,TGTGCCAGCAGCACTCCTAGACGGAGCTACGAGCAGTACTTC,CASSTPRRSYEQYF
TRBV18,TRBJ1-1,18,NA,TRBD1,TGTGCCAGCTCACAGCAAATGTCTAATCAGGGGGTGGACACTGAAGCTTTCTTT,CASSQQMSNQGVDTEAFF
TRBV6-5,TRBJ1-2,15,NA,TRBD1,TGTGCCAGCAGTACGGGACAGGGATCATTGCGCGGCTACACCTTC,CASSTGQGSLRGYTF
TRBV29-1,TRBJ2-5,13,NA,NA,TGCAGCGTGACCTTTCTAGCCACCGAGACCCAGTACTTC,CSVTFLATETQYF
TRBV5-1,TRBJ2-7,16,NA,TRBD1,TGCGCCAGCAGCCGGGGGACAGGGTCGACAACCTACGAGCAGTACTTC,CASSRGTGSTTYEQYF
TRBV30,TRBJ2-3,17,NA,TRBD2,TGTGCCTGGAGTGTACTTGGTGCGGGAGGGGGCCCAGATACGCAGTATTTT,CAWSVLGAGGGPDTQYF
TRBV9,TRBJ1-4,18,NA,NA,TGTGCCAGCAGCGTAGTGGAATGGGGGGATGCAACTAATGAAAAACTGTTTTTT,CASSVVEWGDATNEKLFF
TRBV30,TRBJ2-2,14,NA,TRBD1,TGTGCCTGGGACAGGGGGCGCGTCACCGGGGAGCTGTTTTTT,CAWDRGRVTGELFF
TRBV5-4,TRBJ2-7,17,few,TRBD2,TGTGCCAGCAGCCCGCCTGGAAGCGGGGGGAACCCTGGGGAGCAGTACTTC,CASSPPGSGGNPGEQYF
TRBV7-9,TRBJ2-1,17,NA,TRBD2,TGTGCCAGCAGCTTAAAGCGGGAGGGCCCCTCTTACAATGAGCAGTTCTTC,CASSLKREGPSYNEQFF
TRBV3-1/TRBV3-2,TRBJ2-3,17,NA,TRBD2,TGTGCCAGCAGCCCGGGACTAGCGGGAGTAGGGGGAGATACGCAGTATTTT,CASSPGLAGVGGDTQYF
TRBV9,TRBJ1-2,17,NA,NA,TGTGCCAGCAGCTCGGAAGTTCGGGTGACAGGTCACAATGGCTACACCTTC,CASSSEVRVTGHNGYTF
TRBV13,TRBJ2-7,14,NA,NA,TGTGCCAGCAGCTTAGTGGTGGGAGGCGGTGAGCAGTACTTC,CASSLVVGGGEQYF
TRBV7-3,TRBJ1-1,16,NA,TRBD1,TGTGCCAGCAGCATGGGGTACAGGGGGCGGAACACTGAAGCTTTCTTT,CASSMGYRGRNTEAFF
TRBV20-1,TRBJ2-3,13,NA,NA,TGCAGTGCTAGTATGAGCGGGCTGGATACGCAGTATTTT,CSASMSGLDTQYF
TRBV29-1,TRBJ2-7,12,NA,NA,TGCAGCGTTGACGAGGGAACGGACGAGCAGTACTTC,CSVDEGTDEQYF
TRBV6-1,TRBJ2-1,18,NA,TRBD1,TGTGCCAGCAGTGAAGAAGTAGGGACAGGGGATGGTTACAATGAGCAGTTCTTC,CASSEEVGTGDGYNEQFF
TRBV19,TRBJ1-1,14,many,NA,TGTGCCAGTAGTATGGAGGGGTTAAACACTGAAGCTTTCTTT,CASSMEGLNTEAFF
TRBV12-2,TRBJ1-4,19,NA,NA,TGTGCAAGTCGCTTAGCGCTTGCTGGGGAGGAGGTCACTAATGAAAAACTGTTTTTT,CASRLALAGEEVTNEKLFF
TRBV4-1,TRBJ2-6,18,NA,TRBD1,TGCGCCAGCAGCCAAGAGTCCCAGGGGGCAGCAGGGGCCAACGTCCTGACTTTC,CASSQESQGAAGANVLTF
TRBV6-5,TRBJ1-6,14,once,NA,TGTGCCAGCAGTTTACAGGAGGGAGGTTCACCCCTCCACTTT,CASSLQEGGSPLHF
TRBV5-1,TRBJ1-5,14,NA,NA,TGCGCCAGCAGCTCCGGAGGGTTCGATCAGCCCCAGCATTTT,CASSSGGFDQPQHF
TRBV29-1,TRBJ1-1,13,NA,TRBD1,TGCAGCGTTGAGCTGACAGGGGCGTCGGGGGCGTCGTTT,CSVELTGASGASF
TRBV6-5,TRBJ2-7,13,NA,NA,TGTGCCAGCAGCAGCGGTATTGACTACGAGCAGTACTTC,CASSSGIDYEQYF
TRBV5-4,TRBJ1-4,15,NA,TRBD1,TGTGCCAGCAGCCAAGGACAGGGGGCGGTTGAAAAACTGTTTTTT,CASSQGQGAVEKLFF
TRBV9,TRBJ1-2,14,few,NA,TGTGCCAGCAGCGCCTCACCGGGGGACTATGGCTACACCTTC,CASSASPGDYGYTF
TRBV28,TRBJ1-2,11,NA,NA,TGTGCCAGCAGTTTTTTGGGGGGGTTTTTCTTC,CASSFLGGFFF
TRBV7-9,TRBJ2-3,16,NA,TRBD2,TGTGCCAGCAGCACAGGACTAGCGGGAGTCACAGATACGCAGTATTTT,CASSTGLAGVTDTQYF
TRBV3-1/TRBV3-2,TRBJ1-1,15,NA,TRBD1,TGTGCCAGCAGCCAGGGGACAGGCATGAACACTGAAGCTTTCTTT,CASSQGTGMNTEAFF
TRBV3-1/TRBV3-2,TRBJ2-5,13,NA,NA,TGTGCCAGCAGCCTCGTGGCGGGAGAGACCCAGTACTTC,CASSLVAGETQYF
TRBV11-3,TRBJ2-4,13,NA,NA,TGTGCCAGCAGCCGTGGGCGGGAAAACATTCAGTACTTC,CASSRGRENIQYF